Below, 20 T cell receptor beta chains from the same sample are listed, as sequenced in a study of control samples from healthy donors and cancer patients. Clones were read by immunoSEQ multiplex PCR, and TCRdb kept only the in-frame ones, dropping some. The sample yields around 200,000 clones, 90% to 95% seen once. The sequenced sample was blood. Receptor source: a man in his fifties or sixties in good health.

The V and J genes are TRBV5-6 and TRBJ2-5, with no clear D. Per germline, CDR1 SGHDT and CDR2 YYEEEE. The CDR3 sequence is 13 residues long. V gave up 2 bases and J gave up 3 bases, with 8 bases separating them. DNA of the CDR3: TGTGCCAGCAGCTTAGGGTCAGAAGAGACCCAGTACTTC. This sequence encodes CASSLGSEETQYF. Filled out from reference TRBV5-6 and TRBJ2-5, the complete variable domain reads DAGVTQSPTHLIKTRGQQVTLRCSPKSGHDTVSWYQQALGQGPQFIFQYYEEEERQRGNFPDRFSGHQFPNYSSELNVNALLLGDSALYLCASSLGSEETQYFGPGTRLLVL.

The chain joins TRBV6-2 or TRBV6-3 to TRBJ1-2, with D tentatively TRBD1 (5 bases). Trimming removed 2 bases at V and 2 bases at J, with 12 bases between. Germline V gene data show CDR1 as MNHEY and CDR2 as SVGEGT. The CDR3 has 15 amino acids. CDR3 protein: CASSYAGQENYGYTF. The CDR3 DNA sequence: TGTGCCAGCAGTTACGCAGGACAAGAAAACTATGGCTACACCTTC.

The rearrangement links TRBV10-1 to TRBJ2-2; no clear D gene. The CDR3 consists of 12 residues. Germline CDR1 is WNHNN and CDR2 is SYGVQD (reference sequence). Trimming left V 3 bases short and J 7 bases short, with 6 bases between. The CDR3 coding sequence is TGCGCCAGCAGTGAAGGCAGCGGGGAGCTGTTTTTT. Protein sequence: CASSEGSGELFF.

DNA for the CDR3: TGTGCCAGCAGTCTCCTCTATGGACAGGGGATAGGTACGCAGTATTTT. Encoded protein: CASSLLYGQGIGTQYF. This chain uses TRBV27 with TRBJ2-3, with 9 bases aligning to TRBD1. CDR1 is MNHEY, CDR2 SMNVEV, per germline (reference sequence). There are 16 residues in the CDR3. The trim removed 5 bases at V and 8 bases at J, leaving 14 bases unmatched.

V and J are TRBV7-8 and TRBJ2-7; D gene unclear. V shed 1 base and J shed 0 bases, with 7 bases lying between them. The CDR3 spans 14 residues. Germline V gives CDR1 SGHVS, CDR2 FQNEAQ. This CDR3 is CASSLGPSSYEQYF. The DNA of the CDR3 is TGTGCCAGCAGCTTAGGACCGAGCTCCTACGAGCAGTACTTC.

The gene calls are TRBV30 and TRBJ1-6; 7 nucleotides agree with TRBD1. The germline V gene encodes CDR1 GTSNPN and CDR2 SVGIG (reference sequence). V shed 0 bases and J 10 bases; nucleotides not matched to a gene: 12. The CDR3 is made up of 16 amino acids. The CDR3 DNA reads TGTGCCTGGAGTGTCCGTATGACAGGGATCCAATCACCCCTCCACTTT. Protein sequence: CAWSVRMTGIQSPLHF.

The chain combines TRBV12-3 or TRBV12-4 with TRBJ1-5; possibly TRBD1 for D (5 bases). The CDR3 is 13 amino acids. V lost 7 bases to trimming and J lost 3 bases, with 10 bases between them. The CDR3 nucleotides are TGTGCCAGCACAGGGCAATACAATCAGCCCCAGCATTTT. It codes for CASTGQYNQPQHF.

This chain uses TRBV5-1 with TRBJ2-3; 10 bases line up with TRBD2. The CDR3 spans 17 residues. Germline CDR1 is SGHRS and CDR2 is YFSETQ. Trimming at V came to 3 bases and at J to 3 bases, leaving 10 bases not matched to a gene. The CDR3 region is CASSSGPNSGGTDTQYF. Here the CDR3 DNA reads TGCGCCAGCAGCTCGGGACCAAATAGCGGGGGGACAGATACGCAGTATTTT.

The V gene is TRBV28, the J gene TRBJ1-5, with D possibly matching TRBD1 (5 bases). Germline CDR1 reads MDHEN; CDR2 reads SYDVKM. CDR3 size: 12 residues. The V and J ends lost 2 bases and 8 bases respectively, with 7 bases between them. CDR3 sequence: CASSLVQEPQHF. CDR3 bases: TGTGCCAGCAGTTTAGTACAGGAGCCCCAGCATTTT. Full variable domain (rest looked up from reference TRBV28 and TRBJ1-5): DVKVTQSSRYLVKRTGEKVFLECVQDMDHENMFWYRQDPGLGLRLIYFSYDVKMKEKGDIPEGYSVSREKKERFSLILESASTNQTSMYLCASSLVQEPQHFGDGTRLSIL.

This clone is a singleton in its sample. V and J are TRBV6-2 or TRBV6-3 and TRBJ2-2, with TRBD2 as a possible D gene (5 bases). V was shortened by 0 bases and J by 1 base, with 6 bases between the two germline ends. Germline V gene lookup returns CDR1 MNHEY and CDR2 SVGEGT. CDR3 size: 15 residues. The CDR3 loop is CASSYSAGNTGELFF. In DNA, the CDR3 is TGTGCCAGCAGTTACTCGGCGGGGAACACCGGGGAGCTGTTTTTT.

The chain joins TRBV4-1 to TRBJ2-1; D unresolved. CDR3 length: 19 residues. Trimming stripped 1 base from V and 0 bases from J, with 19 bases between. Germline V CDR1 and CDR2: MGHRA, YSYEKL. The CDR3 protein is CASSQGMALVPSSYNEQFF. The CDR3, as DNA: TGCGCCAGCAGCCAAGGTATGGCCCTGGTCCCTAGCTCCTACAATGAGCAGTTCTTC.

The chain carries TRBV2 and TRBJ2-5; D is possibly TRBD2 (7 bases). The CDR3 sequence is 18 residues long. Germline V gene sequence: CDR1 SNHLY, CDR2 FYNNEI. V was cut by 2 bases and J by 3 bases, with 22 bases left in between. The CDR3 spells CASSELGFGGLGEETQYF. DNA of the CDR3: TGTGCCAGCAGTGAACTCGGCTTCGGGGGGCTGGGGGAAGAGACCCAGTACTTC.

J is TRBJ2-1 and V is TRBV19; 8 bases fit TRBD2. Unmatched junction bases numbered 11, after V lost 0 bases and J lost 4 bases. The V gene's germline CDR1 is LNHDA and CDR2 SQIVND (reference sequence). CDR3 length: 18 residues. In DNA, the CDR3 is TGTGCCAGTAGTATAGATCTAGCGGGCGGTAGTTGGTACAATGAGCAGTTCTTC. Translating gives CASSIDLAGGSWYNEQFF.

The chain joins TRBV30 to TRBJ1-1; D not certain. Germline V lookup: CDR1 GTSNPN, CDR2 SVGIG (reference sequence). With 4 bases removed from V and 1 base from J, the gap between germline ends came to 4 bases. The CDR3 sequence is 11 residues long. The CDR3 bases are TGTGCCTGGAACGGGAACACTGAAGCTTTCTTT. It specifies CAWNGNTEAFF. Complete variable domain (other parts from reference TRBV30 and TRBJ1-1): SQTIHQWPATLVQPVGSPLSLECTVEGTSNPNLYWYRQAAGRGLQLLFYSVGIGQISSEVPQNLSASRPQDRQFILSSKKLLLSDSGFYLCAWNGNTEAFFGQGTRLTVV.

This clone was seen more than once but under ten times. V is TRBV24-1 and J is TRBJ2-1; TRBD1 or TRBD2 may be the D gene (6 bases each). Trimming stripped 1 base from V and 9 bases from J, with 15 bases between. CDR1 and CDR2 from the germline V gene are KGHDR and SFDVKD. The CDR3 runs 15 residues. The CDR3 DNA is TGTGCCACCAGTGATTTAGGGGGTGGGGGGAGTGAGCAGTTCTTC. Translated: CATSDLGGGGSEQFF.

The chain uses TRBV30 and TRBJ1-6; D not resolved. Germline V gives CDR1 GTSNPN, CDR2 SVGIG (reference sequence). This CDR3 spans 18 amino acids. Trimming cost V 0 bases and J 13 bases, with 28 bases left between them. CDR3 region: CAWSVWAGPSERLNPLHF. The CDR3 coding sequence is TGTGCCTGGAGTGTATGGGCCGGGCCGAGTGAACGCCTAAACCCCCTCCACTTT.

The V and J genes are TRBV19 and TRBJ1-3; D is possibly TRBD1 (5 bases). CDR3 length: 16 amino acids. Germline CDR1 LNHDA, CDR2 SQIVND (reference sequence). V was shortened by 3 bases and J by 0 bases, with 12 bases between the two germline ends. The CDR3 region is CASSMRGGFSGNTIYF. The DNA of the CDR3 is TGTGCCAGTAGTATGCGGGGCGGATTCTCTGGAAACACCATATATTTT.

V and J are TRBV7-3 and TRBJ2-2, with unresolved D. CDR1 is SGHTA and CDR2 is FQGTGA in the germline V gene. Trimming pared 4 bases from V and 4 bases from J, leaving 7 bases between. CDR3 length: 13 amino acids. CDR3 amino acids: CASSSGPTGELFF. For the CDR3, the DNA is TGTGCCAGCAGCTCCGGGCCCACCGGGGAGCTGTTTTTT.

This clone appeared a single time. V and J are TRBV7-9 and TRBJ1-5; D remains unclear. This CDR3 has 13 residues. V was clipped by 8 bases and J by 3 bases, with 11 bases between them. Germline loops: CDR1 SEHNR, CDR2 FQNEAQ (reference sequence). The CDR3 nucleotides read TGTGCCAGCGGGAGCAGAGACAATCAGCCCCAGCATTTT. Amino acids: CASGSRDNQPQHF.

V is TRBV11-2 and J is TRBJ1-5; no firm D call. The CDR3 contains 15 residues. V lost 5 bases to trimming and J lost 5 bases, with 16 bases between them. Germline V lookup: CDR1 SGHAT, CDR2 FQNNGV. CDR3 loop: CASSGGGTRDQPQHF. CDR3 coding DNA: TGTGCCAGCAGCGGAGGAGGCACTCGAGATCAGCCCCAGCATTTT.